Listed below are T cell receptor beta chains from one sample, sequenced in a study of post-analysis software for immune sequencing data. TCRdb independently ran MiXCR on the PCR reads; one entry per CDR3 protein. Here the sample spans hundreds of thousands of distinct CDR3 sequences, around 27% being singletons. The specimen sequenced was blood. The receptors derive from a girl aged 5-17 years with multiple sclerosis. Both conserved end residues are trimmed from each CDR3. Fields, in order: D gene, clone size, V gene, J gene, CDR3 protein. A D gene is named only where the DNA matches it firmly. The size field is filled for only some rows; it gives once, few, many or a size class.

d_gene: TRBD1
abundance: .
v_gene: TRBV6-1
j_gene: TRBJ2-7
CDR3aa: ASSAQGALYSHEQY

d_gene: .
abundance: few
v_gene: TRBV7-2
j_gene: TRBJ2-7
CDR3aa: ASSLAVPTVYEQY

d_gene: .
abundance: .
v_gene: TRBV14
j_gene: TRBJ2-2
CDR3aa: ASSQRPGSHGELF

d_gene: .
abundance: few
v_gene: TRBV5-1
j_gene: TRBJ2-5
CDR3aa: ASSWGSGRLQETQY

d_gene: TRBD1
abundance: .
v_gene: TRBV9
j_gene: TRBJ1-6
CDR3aa: ASSATGGNSPLH

d_gene: .
abundance: .
v_gene: TRBV5-1
j_gene: TRBJ2-1
CDR3aa: ASSPCEGSYNEQF

d_gene: .
abundance: .
v_gene: TRBV27
j_gene: TRBJ2-5
CDR3aa: ASSLGPGSQETQY

d_gene: .
abundance: few
v_gene: TRBV4-3
j_gene: TRBJ1-1
CDR3aa: ASSQGVRGTEAF

d_gene: .
abundance: many
v_gene: TRBV27
j_gene: TRBJ1-2
CDR3aa: ATQDSRRYGYT

d_gene: .
abundance: few
v_gene: TRBV24-1
j_gene: TRBJ2-3
CDR3aa: ATSDLEAPQDTQY

d_gene: .
abundance: .
v_gene: TRBV5-1
j_gene: TRBJ2-1
CDR3aa: ASSLNVAGAYNEQF

d_gene: TRBD1
abundance: many
v_gene: TRBV7-9
j_gene: TRBJ2-7
CDR3aa: ASSFTGVMDEQY

d_gene: .
abundance: few
v_gene: TRBV5-5
j_gene: TRBJ1-5
CDR3aa: ASSPQWGGFYQPQH

d_gene: .
abundance: few
v_gene: TRBV20-1
j_gene: TRBJ2-5
CDR3aa: SARAQGGETQY

d_gene: .
abundance: many
v_gene: TRBV6-6
j_gene: TRBJ2-1
CDR3aa: ASSLGNLAGHNEQF

d_gene: .
abundance: few
v_gene: TRBV12-3/TRBV12-4
j_gene: .
CDR3aa: ASSPGPSRDEQY

d_gene: .
abundance: few
v_gene: TRBV27
j_gene: TRBJ2-3
CDR3aa: ASSLSSSGAVPSTDTQY

d_gene: .
abundance: few
v_gene: TRBV3-1
j_gene: TRBJ2-1
CDR3aa: ASSRTTRGPEDYNEQF

d_gene: TRBD2
abundance: .
v_gene: TRBV18
j_gene: .
CDR3aa: ASSPPSGGDEQY

d_gene: .
abundance: few
v_gene: TRBV10-3
j_gene: .
CDR3aa: AISAFGTSEETQY

d_gene: TRBD2
abundance: .
v_gene: TRBV7-9
j_gene: TRBJ2-1
CDR3aa: ASSPRAGDLNEQF

d_gene: .
abundance: few
v_gene: TRBV20-1
j_gene: TRBJ2-3
CDR3aa: SAKTSDSP

d_gene: .
abundance: .
v_gene: TRBV7-2
j_gene: TRBJ1-2
CDR3aa: ASSLASGIGYT

d_gene: .
abundance: .
v_gene: TRBV29-1
j_gene: TRBJ2-1
CDR3aa: SVLTDSTYEQF

d_gene: TRBD2
abundance: few
v_gene: TRBV5-1
j_gene: TRBJ2-3
CDR3aa: ASSLPSRLAGEQDAQY

d_gene: TRBD1
abundance: few
v_gene: TRBV29-1
j_gene: TRBJ1-2
CDR3aa: SVPLRTGGDYGYT

d_gene: .
abundance: .
v_gene: TRBV2
j_gene: TRBJ2-7
CDR3aa: ASSERRWDEQY

d_gene: .
abundance: .
v_gene: TRBV6-2/TRBV6-3
j_gene: TRBJ2-7
CDR3aa: ASSVQGYGAEQY

d_gene: .
abundance: few
v_gene: TRBV29-1
j_gene: TRBJ1-5
CDR3aa: SVGPGVNQPQH

d_gene: .
abundance: .
v_gene: TRBV20-1
j_gene: TRBJ2-7
CDR3aa: SAPQPVGGVYEQY

d_gene: TRBD2
abundance: .
v_gene: TRBV27
j_gene: TRBJ2-1
CDR3aa: ASSPTSGLYNEQF

d_gene: .
abundance: .
v_gene: TRBV7-2
j_gene: TRBJ2-1
CDR3aa: ASSLEVALSQF

d_gene: TRBD2
abundance: .
v_gene: TRBV20-1
j_gene: TRBJ2-1
CDR3aa: SAREAGGPRDEQF

d_gene: TRBD2
abundance: .
v_gene: TRBV3-1
j_gene: TRBJ2-3
CDR3aa: ASSLQTSGGATDTQY

d_gene: .
abundance: .
v_gene: TRBV6-5
j_gene: TRBJ2-1
CDR3aa: ASSYGMKTPQNYNEQF

d_gene: .
abundance: once
v_gene: TRBV29-1
j_gene: TRBJ2-1
CDR3aa: SVADWQETQF

d_gene: TRBD2
abundance: .
v_gene: TRBV12-3/TRBV12-4
j_gene: TRBJ2-3
CDR3aa: ASSLAGTDAEY